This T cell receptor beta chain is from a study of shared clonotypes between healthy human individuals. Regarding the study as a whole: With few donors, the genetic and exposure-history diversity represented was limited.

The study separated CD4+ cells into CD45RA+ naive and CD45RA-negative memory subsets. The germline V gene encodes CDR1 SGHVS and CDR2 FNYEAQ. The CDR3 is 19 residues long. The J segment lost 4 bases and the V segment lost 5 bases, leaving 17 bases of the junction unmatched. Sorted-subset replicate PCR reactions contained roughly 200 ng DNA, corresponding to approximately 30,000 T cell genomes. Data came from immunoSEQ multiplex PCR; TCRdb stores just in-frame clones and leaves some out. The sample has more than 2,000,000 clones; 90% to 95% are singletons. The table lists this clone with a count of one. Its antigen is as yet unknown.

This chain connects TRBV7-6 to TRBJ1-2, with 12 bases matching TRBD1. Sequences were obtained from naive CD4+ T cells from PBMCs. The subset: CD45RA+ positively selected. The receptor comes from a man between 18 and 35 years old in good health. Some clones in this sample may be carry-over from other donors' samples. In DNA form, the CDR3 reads TGTGCCAGCAGCCGAGTCCCCGGGACAGGGGGCCGTCGGGGCTATGGCTACACCTTC. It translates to CASSRVPGTGGRRGYGYTF.